The T cell receptor beta chain described here comes from a study of T cell changes during pregnancy in multiple sclerosis. Repertoires were generated with immunoSEQ multiplex PCR, while TCRdb's copy carries only in-frame clones and drops some. The sample carries roughly 50,000 clones, 85% to 95% recorded once. With 7 bases removed from V and 0 bases from J, the gap between germline ends came to 6 bases. In germline, CDR1 is SGHTA, CDR2 FQGTGA. This CDR3 contains 13 residues. The chain carries TRBV7-3 and TRBJ2-2; D is unclear. Sample: CD8+ T cells from peripheral blood mononuclear cells, taken in the third trimester of pregnancy. The receptor comes from a female donor with multiple sclerosis, enrolled in a pregnancy study. In DNA, the CDR3 is TGTGCCAGCAAGCCCTCGAACACCGGGGAGCTGTTTTTT. This translates into CASKPSNTGELFF.